What follows are 13 T cell receptor beta chains derived from one specimen sequenced in a study of T cell changes during pregnancy in multiple sclerosis. The repertoire was sequenced with immunoSEQ multiplex PCR; TCRdb's copy has only in-frame clones and lacks some. The sample holds fewer than 55,000 clones; more than 70% are singletons and the top ten take 5.5% to 6%. The sequencing here drew on CD8+ T cells from peripheral blood mononuclear cells, taken after pregnancy. The source is a female donor in good health, enrolled as a control in a pregnancy study.

The chain uses TRBV30 and TRBJ2-2; D unclear. V lost 0 bases and J 7 bases, leaving 9 bases between the germline ends. The CDR3 sequence is 13 residues long. The germline V gene encodes CDR1 GTSNPN and CDR2 SVGIG (reference sequence). The CDR3 DNA follows: TGTGCCTGGAGTGTAGTAGTCTTCGGGGAGCTGTTTTTT. It yields the protein CAWSVVVFGELFF.

This clone was found many times. The J gene is TRBJ2-1, the V gene TRBV5-6; tentative D call: TRBD1 (6 bases). Germline loops: CDR1 SGHDT, CDR2 YYEEEE. Trimming shortened V by 0 bases and J by 6 bases, and 10 bases separated the two germline ends. This CDR3 has 14 residues. The DNA of the CDR3 is TGTGCCAGCAGCTTGGGGACAGTGTCCAATGAGCAGTTCTTC. Translated: CASSLGTVSNEQFF. The entire variable domain, with the rest obtained from reference TRBV5-6 and TRBJ2-1, is as follows: DAGVTQSPTHLIKTRGQQVTLRCSPKSGHDTVSWYQQALGQGPQFIFQYYEEEERQRGNFPDRFSGHQFPNYSSELNVNALLLGDSALYLCASSLGTVSNEQFFGPGTRLTVL.

This clone was counted between two and nine times. J is TRBJ2-2 and V is TRBV4-3, with no clear D. CDR1 LGHNA and CDR2 YSLEER come from the germline V gene. The CDR3 totals 14 residues. V was trimmed by 0 bases and J by 3 bases, leaving 5 bases between them. Here the CDR3 DNA reads TGCGCCAGCAGCCAAGATCAGGACACCGGGGAGCTGTTTTTT. Translating gives CASSQDQDTGELFF.

The chain uses TRBV2 and TRBJ2-5; 7 bases agree with TRBD1. The CDR3 totals 14 residues. Germline V lookup: CDR1 SNHLY, CDR2 FYNNEI. The V gene end was trimmed by 6 bases and the J gene end by 3 bases; junction bases not matched to a gene: 7. DNA of the CDR3: TGTGCCAGCAGGATGGGACAGACCAAAGAGACCCAGTACTTC. As protein: CASRMGQTKETQYF.

The chain has TRBV4-3 and TRBJ2-7; TRBD1 is a possible D gene (6 bases). Trimming removed 1 base at V and 2 bases at J, with 15 bases between. This CDR3 is built from 16 residues. CDR1 is LGHNA and CDR2 is YSLEER in the germline V gene. CDR3 region: CASSQGSRGLTYEQYF. In DNA, the CDR3 is TGCGCCAGCAGCCAAGGGTCCAGGGGCCTAACCTACGAGCAGTACTTC.

The rearrangement joins TRBV6-5 to TRBJ1-1; D unclear. The V gene lost 2 bases and the J gene lost 1 base, with 5 bases spanning the gap. The CDR3 has 13 residues. Germline loops: CDR1 MNHEY, CDR2 SVGAGI. CDR3 in amino acids: CASSYAGNTEAFF. The CDR3 DNA sequence: TGTGCCAGCAGTTACGCAGGGAACACTGAAGCTTTCTTT.

The chain joins TRBV10-2 to TRBJ1-2, with 8 bases lining up with TRBD1. Trimming at V came to 3 bases and at J to 0 bases, leaving 3 bases not matched to a gene. Germline loops: CDR1 WSHSY, CDR2 SAAADI. This CDR3 has 15 residues. The CDR3 reads CASSDTDRANYGYTF. The CDR3 nucleotides are TGCGCCAGCAGTGATACGGACAGGGCTAACTATGGCTACACCTTC.

This clone has ten or more counts. The gene calls are TRBV6-5 and TRBJ1-6; 7 nucleotides line up with TRBD1. Germline V lookup: CDR1 MNHEY, CDR2 SVGAGI. The trim removed 2 bases at V and 10 bases at J, leaving 5 bases unmatched. The CDR3 is 14 amino acids. CDR3 sequence reads: CASSYRGRRSPLHF. CDR3 DNA sequence: TGTGCCAGCAGTTACAGGGGGCGCAGGTCACCCCTCCACTTT.

Notes on this clone: Within the sample, other DNA sequences also encode this same CDR3. The V and J genes are TRBV28 and TRBJ1-1; D remains unclear. The CDR3 loop spans 13 amino acids. Germline V gene sequence: CDR1 MDHEN, CDR2 SYDVKM. Trimming removed 3 bases at V and 1 base at J, with 6 bases between. CDR3 protein: CASSLSGNTEAFF. In DNA, the CDR3 is TGTGCCAGCAGTTTGTCAGGGAACACTGAAGCTTTCTTT.

The rearrangement joins TRBV9 to TRBJ1-2; 7 nucleotides line up with TRBD1. The CDR3 has 16 amino acids. The junction had 9 bases not matched to a gene; V was cut back by 2 bases and J by 2 bases. In germline, CDR1 is SGDLS, CDR2 YYNGEE. CDR3 residues: CASSVDYRGKNYGYTF. In DNA, the CDR3 is TGTGCCAGCAGCGTCGATTACAGGGGAAAGAACTATGGCTACACCTTC.

The rearrangement uses TRBV29-1 and TRBJ2-1; D is undetermined. The germline V and J ends were trimmed by 5 bases and 4 bases, with 9 bases remaining between them. The CDR3 sequence is 12 residues long. Germline loops: CDR1 SQVTM, CDR2 ANQGSEA. In DNA, the CDR3 is TGCAGCGTTAATACAGTTTACAATGAGCAGTTCTTC. Translating gives CSVNTVYNEQFF.

The rearrangement uses TRBV7-2 and TRBJ2-1; D perhaps matches TRBD2 (7 bases). Trimming removed 1 base from V and 5 bases from J, with 15 bases in between. Germline loops: CDR1 SGHTA, CDR2 FQGNSA. CDR3 length equals 16 residues. CDR3 protein: CASSLGGGLSDNEQFF. The CDR3 region has the DNA TGTGCCAGCAGCTTAGGGGGGGGCCTGTCGGACAATGAGCAGTTCTTC.

CDR3 sequence: CASSWGTGYTEAFF. The CDR3 region has the DNA TGTGCCAGCAGCTGGGGGACAGGGTACACTGAAGCTTTCTTT. The rearrangement links TRBV5-6 to TRBJ1-1; 9 nucleotides align to TRBD1. Germline assignment: CDR1 SGHDT and CDR2 YYEEEE. The V gene end was trimmed by 3 bases and the J gene end by 3 bases; junction bases not matched to a gene: 3. CDR3 size: 14 residues.